The clone carrying this TCR beta chain was seen a single time. Its antigen is not known. Pooled together were second doses at about 4 or about 12 weeks. This entry belongs to a study of T cell responses to AZD1222 COVID-19 vaccine. General study results and limits: Repertoire samples came only from after the peak T cell response. There were mostly white British donors and more females than males, and clonal diversity was possibly underestimated.

Trimming cost V 1 base and J 3 bases, with 12 bases left between them. The length of the CDR3 is 14 residues. CDR1 is SQVTM and CDR2 is ANQGSEA in the germline V gene. Sequencing was performed with immunoSEQ multiplex PCR; in TCRdb, only in-frame clones are kept and a portion is missing. The repertoire holds 150,000 or so clones, with approximately 90% as singletons. This receptor was identified in an adult who received the AZD1222 COVID-19 vaccine. This specimen was peripheral blood, taken 28 days after the second AZD1222 dose. The rearrangement joins TRBV29-1 to TRBJ1-1, with D uncertain. CDR3 sequence reads: CSVEVPGNHTEAFF. DNA of the CDR3: TGCAGCGTTGAAGTTCCGGGGAACCACACTGAAGCTTTCTTT.